This T cell receptor beta chain is from a study of blood T cells in healthy people across ages. Study conclusions and caveats: Getting older went along with TCR beta diversity per million T cells dropping roughly linearly.

Through a sample-barcoded 5' primer and a J-beta primer mix, a second PCR was run for roughly 7 to 12 cycles. TCRdb called the 5' RACE reads again in MiXCR, with one record for every CDR3 protein. The repertoire consists of roughly 2 million distinct CDR3 sequences, with around half occurring once and the leading ten covering approximately 2.1%. Roughly 9.2 milliliters of peripheral blood were drawn from each donor into EDTA-treated tubes. This clonotype was seen once. What it binds is not known. Sequenced sample: blood. This receptor was identified in a woman between 40 and 50 years old in good health.

The DNA for the CDR3 is TGTGCCAGCAGCCCAGGGACAATCATCTCCTACGAGCAGTACTTC. Translated: CASSPGTIISYEQYF. The chain combines TRBV7-9 with TRBJ2-4; D may be TRBD1 (6 bases). Gene TRBJ2-7 matches the end of the DNA better, so the J call may be wrong. CDR1 and CDR2 from the germline V gene are SEHNR and FQNEAQ (reference sequence). The CDR3 is 15 amino acids.